One sample yielded the 32 T cell receptor beta chains listed below, sequenced in a study of shared clonotypes between healthy human individuals (TCRdb year 2020). CD8 naive samples consisted of CD45RO-negative cells that were positively selected for CCR7, yielding a CD45RA+CCR7+ population without TemRA cells. Library method: the immunoSEQ multiplex PCR assay. TCRdb stores this immuneACCESS table with in-frame sequences only. Part of the clones is absent; in the studies checked, under half of the shortfall reflects unresolved V genes, and no reason is known for the rest. This sample lists roughly 2 million clones; about 95% were detected once. The ten biggest clones cover about 1.1% of the sample. The specimen was naive CD8+ T cells sorted from blood. The sample's cell subset or site, from its label and the paper: CD45RA+CCR7+. These receptors all stem from a man younger than 35 in good health.

This clone was seen once. V gene TRBV9 combines with J gene TRBJ2-3; TRBD1 matches at 7 bases. The V segment lost 3 bases and the J segment 3 bases; nucleotides outside the gene matches: 13. Germline CDR1 reads SGDLS; CDR2 reads YYNGEE. The CDR3 spans 17 residues. The CDR3 nucleotides are TGTGCCAGCAGCGCGGATCCTAAGGGACAGTTAACAGATACGCAGTATTTT. This encodes CASSADPKGQLTDTQYF.

The chain recombines TRBV15 with TRBJ2-1, with 14 bases identical to TRBD2. V lost 4 bases to trimming and J lost 8 bases; unmatched junction nucleotides: 4. Germline V gives CDR1 LNHNV, CDR2 YYDKDF (reference sequence). The CDR3 spans 15 residues. The CDR3 nucleotides are TGTGCCACCAGCATGACTAGCGGGGGGGCCTATGAGCAGTTCTTC. This translates into CATSMTSGGAYEQFF.

This clone showed up just once. This chain connects TRBV7-9 to TRBJ1-2; 7 bases are shared with TRBD1. J lost 2 bases, V lost 5 bases, and 8 bases had no gene match. Germline CDR1 reads SEHNR; CDR2 reads FQNEAQ (reference sequence). This CDR3 has 15 residues. The CDR3 sequence: CASSPPTGFNYGYTF. The CDR3 coding sequence is TGTGCCAGCAGCCCCCCGACAGGGTTCAACTATGGCTACACCTTC.

The V and J genes are TRBV19 and TRBJ1-2, with no clear D. The CDR3 runs 14 residues. CDR1 is LNHDA and CDR2 is SQIVND in the germline V gene (reference sequence). Trimming took off 4 bases at V and 3 bases at J, with 12 bases between the two ends. CDR3 loop: CASSNPTWDYGYTF. CDR3 DNA: TGTGCCAGTAGTAACCCCACGTGGGACTATGGCTACACCTTC.

The chain uses TRBV9 and TRBJ2-7; possibly TRBD1 or TRBD2 for D (6 bases each). Germline CDR1 and CDR2: SGDLS and YYNGEE. V lost 5 bases, J lost 6 bases, and 12 bases lay in between. This CDR3 region has 12 residues. This chain's CDR3 is CASSQEGGEQYF. DNA of the CDR3: TGTGCCAGCAGTCAAGAGGGGGGCGAGCAGTACTTC.

Note on this clone: This specimen includes other DNA sequences encoding the same CDR3. The rearrangement links TRBV6-5 to TRBJ2-2; D is ambiguous. The V and J ends lost 5 bases and 5 bases respectively, with 12 bases between them. CDR1 is MNHEY, CDR2 SVGAGI, per germline. The CDR3 runs to 14 residues. As DNA, the CDR3 is TGTGCCAGCAGTCCGGGTCTGGGGACCGGGGAGCTGTTTTTT. Residues: CASSPGLGTGELFF.

Remarks on this clone: Other DNA variants within this sample encode the same CDR3. The chain employs TRBV27 and TRBJ2-6; D is uncertain. CDR1 MNHEY and CDR2 SMNVEV come from the germline V gene (reference sequence). This CDR3 spans 15 amino acids. V shed 2 bases and J shed 1 base, with 6 bases lying between them. CDR3 sequence: CASSLVGSGANVLTF. The CDR3 nucleotides read TGTGCCAGCAGTTTAGTAGGATCTGGGGCCAACGTCCTGACTTTC. Full variable domain (rest looked up from reference TRBV27 and TRBJ2-6): EAQVTQNPRYLITVTGKKLTVTCSQNMNHEYMSWYRQDPGLGLRQIYYSMNVEVTDKGDVPEGYKVSRKEKRNFPLILESPSPNQTSLYFCASSLVGSGANVLTFGAGSRLTVL.

As for this clone: Other DNA sequences in this sample translate to the same CDR3. The V call is TRBV7-9, the J call TRBJ2-3; D is unresolved. The germline V and J ends were trimmed by 2 bases and 0 bases, with 3 bases remaining between them. Germline assignment: CDR1 SEHNR and CDR2 FQNEAQ (reference sequence). The CDR3 runs 13 residues. The DNA of the CDR3 is TGTGCCAGCAGCTTAATAAGCACAGATACGCAGTATTTT. This gives the protein CASSLISTDTQYF.

The chain combines TRBV5-1 with TRBJ2-3; 7 bases match TRBD1. V lost 1 base, J lost 2 bases, and 7 bases stayed unmatched. Looked up from germline, CDR1 is SGHRS and CDR2 is YFSETQ. CDR3 length equals 16 residues. CDR3 residues: CASSLSQTGITDTQYF. Written as DNA, the CDR3 is TGCGCCAGCAGCTTGAGTCAGACAGGGATCACAGATACGCAGTATTTT.

CDR3 in amino acids: CASSSTLATAYNEQFF. CDR3 nucleotide sequence: TGTGCCAGCAGCTCCACCCTAGCGACAGCTTACAATGAGCAGTTCTTC. The V and J genes are TRBV7-9 and TRBJ2-1; D possibly corresponds to TRBD2 (6 bases). The CDR3 extends over 16 amino acids. CDR1 and CDR2 (germline): SEHNR, FQNEAQ (reference sequence). V lost 4 bases to trimming and J lost 4 bases, with 17 bases between them.

V usage is TRBV27 and J usage is TRBJ2-7; D gene ambiguous. The CDR3 sequence is 13 residues long. V lost 3 bases to trimming and J lost 5 bases, with 11 bases between them. Germline-derived CDR1 and CDR2 are MNHEY and SMNVEV (reference sequence). The CDR3 DNA follows: TGTGCCAGCAGTTTTGGTCTTAGGAACGAGCAGTACTTC. It yields the protein CASSFGLRNEQYF.

V is TRBV19 and J is TRBJ2-7, with 9 nucleotides matching TRBD1. Germline V gene data show CDR1 as LNHDA and CDR2 as SQIVND (reference sequence). V gave up 4 bases and J gave up 6 bases; unmatched junction bases: 4. CDR3 size: 13 residues. CDR3 sequence reads: CASSTGTGFEQYF. Written as DNA, the CDR3 is TGTGCCAGTAGTACCGGGACAGGGTTCGAGCAGTACTTC.

Concerning this clone: The same CDR3 can be traced to other DNA sequences in this sample. The chain couples TRBV11-2 to TRBJ2-7; 7 bases are a match to TRBD1. V lost 5 bases to trimming and J lost 1 base; unmatched junction nucleotides: 8. The CDR3 is 15 amino acids. The germline CDR1 and CDR2 sequences are SGHAT and FQNNGV. The CDR3 region is CASSLGTASSYEQYF. The CDR3 coding sequence is TGTGCCAGCAGCCTCGGGACAGCATCTTCCTACGAGCAGTACTTC.

In regard to this clone: Different DNA sequences within this sample yield the same CDR3. The gene calls are TRBV9 and TRBJ2-7, with 7 bases lining up with TRBD2. J gave up 4 bases and V 3 bases, and 1 base lay outside the gene matches. The CDR3 has 12 amino acids. CDR1 and CDR2 from the germline V gene are SGDLS and YYNGEE. The CDR3 sequence: CASSGTSYEQYF. The CDR3 DNA is TGTGCCAGCAGCGGGACTAGTTACGAGCAGTACTTC.

As for this clone: Additional DNA sequences in this sample encode the identical CDR3. The V and J genes are TRBV4-1 and TRBJ1-1, with TRBD1 matching 7 bases. V trimming: 1 base; J trimming: 0 bases; junction bases outside the gene matches: 2. CDR3 size: 15 residues. The germline CDR1 and CDR2 sequences are MGHRA and YSYEKL. Written as DNA, the CDR3 is TGCGCCAGCAGCCAAGTAACAGGGGTGAACACTGAAGCTTTCTTT. Its translation is CASSQVTGVNTEAFF.

The DNA of the CDR3 is TGTGCCAGCAGCTTGTCCGCTAGCTCCTACAATGAGCAGTTCTTC. Residues: CASSLSASSYNEQFF. The chain uses TRBV11-3 and TRBJ2-1; D is uncertain. V lost 3 bases, J lost 0 bases, and 9 bases lay in between. Germline CDR1 reads SGHNT; CDR2 reads YENEEA. The CDR3 contains 15 residues.

The V and J genes are TRBV30 and TRBJ2-2, with 7 positions matching TRBD2. Germline trimming cut 5 bases from V and 2 bases from J; bases unmatched to any gene: 5. The V gene's germline CDR1 is GTSNPN and CDR2 SVGIG (reference sequence). The CDR3 covers 14 residues. CDR3 protein: CAWAWEGNTGELFF. CDR3 coding DNA: TGTGCCTGGGCGTGGGAGGGAAACACCGGGGAGCTGTTTTTT.

As concerns this clone: The same CDR3 can be traced to other DNA sequences in this sample. The chain joins TRBV5-6 to TRBJ2-2; 11 bases agree with TRBD1. There are 16 residues in the CDR3. After removal of 1 base from V and 5 bases from J, the junction contained 4 bases not matched to a gene. Germline V gene data show CDR1 as SGHDT and CDR2 as YYEEEE. Written as DNA, the CDR3 is TGTGCCAGCAGCTTGCGGGACAGGGGGGGAACCGGGGAGCTGTTTTTT. Its translation is CASSLRDRGGTGELFF.

This clone was recorded only once. The sample holds other DNA sequences that translate to the same CDR3. The V call is TRBV6-5, the J call TRBJ2-7; 8 nucleotides match TRBD2. J was trimmed by 2 bases and V by 2 bases; bases with no gene match: 5. The CDR3 is 15 amino acids. Germline V CDR1 and CDR2: MNHEY, SVGAGI. The CDR3 sequence is CASSYQAGAPYEQYF. For the CDR3, the DNA is TGTGCCAGCAGTTACCAAGCGGGAGCCCCCTACGAGCAGTACTTC.

The rearrangement uses TRBV27 and TRBJ2-3; the D is unclear. This CDR3 contains 14 residues. Trimming took 4 bases from V and 1 from J, leaving 9 bases between them. Germline loops: CDR1 MNHEY, CDR2 SMNVEV (reference sequence). The CDR3 bases are TGTGCCAGCAGTTCCCTCCATCGCACAGATACGCAGTATTTT. This sequence encodes CASSSLHRTDTQYF.

This clone has a single count. The V gene is TRBV27, the J gene TRBJ2-3; 9 bases fit TRBD2. This CDR3 contains 16 residues. Looked up from germline, CDR1 is MNHEY and CDR2 is SMNVEV (reference sequence). The V and J ends lost 1 base and 3 bases, in that order; junction bases with no gene match: 5. The CDR3 loop is CASSLLRGGATDTQYF. CDR3 nucleotide sequence: TGTGCCAGCAGTTTATTGCGGGGGGGCGCAACAGATACGCAGTATTTT.

The chain couples TRBV11-2 to TRBJ2-1; 7 nucleotides agree with TRBD2. V dropped 1 base and J dropped 6; count of bases not matched to a gene: 6. CDR1 is SGHAT, CDR2 FQNNGV, per germline. This CDR3 region has 15 residues. This CDR3 is CASSLGLADLNEQFF. The CDR3 DNA reads as TGTGCCAGCAGCTTAGGCCTAGCGGATCTCAATGAGCAGTTCTTC.

The V gene is TRBV6-1, the J gene TRBJ1-2, with TRBD1 as a possible D gene (6 bases). Deletions cut 1 base from V and 3 bases from J, with 12 bases between. The length of the CDR3 is 15 residues. The germline gives CDR1 MNHNS, CDR2 SASEGT. Here the CDR3 reads CASSEGWGGYYGYTF. The CDR3 nucleotides read TGTGCCAGCAGTGAAGGTTGGGGGGGCTACTATGGCTACACCTTC.

The chain links TRBV7-8 to TRBJ2-1, with 10 bases that match TRBD2. Germline V gene lookup returns CDR1 SGHVS and CDR2 FQNEAQ. V was pared by 5 bases and J by 9 bases, with 10 bases of the junction left unmatched. The CDR3 runs to 15 residues. CDR3 sequence: CASSQVVAGGSEQFF. In DNA form, the CDR3 reads TGTGCCAGCAGCCAGGTGGTAGCGGGAGGAAGTGAGCAGTTCTTC.

The chain joins TRBV9 to TRBJ2-6; maybe TRBD2 (6 bases). The CDR3 is 16 amino acids. The ends were cut back, 4 bases at V and 0 bases at J, with 11 bases in the middle. CDR1 and CDR2 (germline): SGDLS, YYNGEE. As DNA, the CDR3 is TGTGCCAGCAGCCCGTGGACTATCTCTGGGGCCAACGTCCTGACTTTC. As protein: CASSPWTISGANVLTF.

The chain couples TRBV28 to TRBJ1-1, with D possibly TRBD1 on 5 matching bases. The CDR3 consists of 13 residues. Between the trimmed V and J ends, which lost 11 bases and 2 bases, there was a span of 15 bases. In germline, CDR1 is MDHEN, CDR2 SYDVKM. CDR3 region: CASGGAGNTEAFF. DNA of the CDR3: TGTGCCTCGGGTGGGGCTGGTAACACTGAAGCTTTCTTT.

This rearrangement joins TRBV27 to TRBJ2-1; D might be TRBD2 (5 bases). CDR1 is MNHEY, CDR2 SMNVEV, per germline (reference sequence). CDR3 size: 13 residues. V was shortened by 5 bases and J by 1 base, with 6 bases between the two germline ends. The CDR3 bases are TGTGCCAGCAGTCGGACTTCCTACAATGAGCAGTTCTTC. Its protein product is CASSRTSYNEQFF.

The CDR3 DNA reads as TGCGCCAGCAGCCAAGATGGGGCAGGGGGAATAGATACGCAGTATTTT. Protein: CASSQDGAGGIDTQYF. This chain joins TRBV4-3 and TRBJ2-3, with 7 positions matching TRBD1. Germline CDR1 LGHNA, CDR2 YSLEER. V was pared by 0 bases and J by 5 bases, with 8 bases of the junction left unmatched. The CDR3 length is 16 residues.

The chain combines TRBV27 with TRBJ2-3, with 10 bases matching TRBD1. The V and J ends lost 4 bases and 2 bases, in that order; junction bases with no gene match: 6. The CDR3 loop spans 16 amino acids. In germline, CDR1 is MNHEY, CDR2 SMNVEV (reference sequence). In DNA form, the CDR3 reads TGTGCCAGCAGTTCCCCCGGGACAGGGGTCACAGATACGCAGTATTTT. Protein: CASSSPGTGVTDTQYF.

This clone was detected once. The chain uses TRBV18 and TRBJ1-1, with TRBD1 as a possible D gene (6 bases). CDR3 length: 14 residues. Trimming removed 4 bases at V and 4 bases at J, with 13 bases between. The germline CDR1 and CDR2 sequences are KGHSH and LQKENI. The CDR3 protein is CASSLPGGSTEAFF. DNA for the CDR3: TGTGCCAGCTCACTCCCCGGGGGCAGCACTGAAGCTTTCTTT.

The chain couples TRBV29-1 to TRBJ2-1; no definite D call. The CDR3 extends over 12 amino acids. CDR1 is SQVTM and CDR2 is ANQGSEA in the germline V gene. Trimming shortened V by 4 bases and J by 5 bases, and 9 bases separated the two germline ends. The CDR3: CSVARFNNEQFF. The CDR3 nucleotides are TGCAGCGTTGCGCGTTTCAACAATGAGCAGTTCTTC.

The CDR3 reads CASSHLQNLNEKLFF. The CDR3 DNA reads TGCGCCAGCAGCCACCTCCAGAACCTTAATGAAAAACTGTTTTTT. The V and J genes are TRBV4-1 and TRBJ1-4; no clear D. CDR3 size: 15 residues. Germline CDR1 and CDR2: MGHRA and YSYEKL. V lost 3 bases to trimming and J lost 4 bases, with 12 bases between them.